Below are 23 T cell receptor beta chains sequenced from a single sample in a study of T cells after yellow fever vaccination. TCRdb used MiXCR to reprocess the 5' RACE reads, holding one entry per CDR3 protein. The sample includes about 220,000 distinct CDR3 sequences, under 3.5% of them seen just once. The source material was CD4+ T cells sorted from PBMCs, sampled 10 days after the yellow fever booster vaccination. These receptors were collected from a man aged 18 to 35 who received the YFV17D yellow fever vaccine.

This clonotype was recorded at least ten times. The rearrangement uses TRBV5-1 and TRBJ2-2, with TRBD1 identical over 10 bases. V trimming: 6 bases; J trimming: 4 bases; junction bases outside the gene matches: 6. This CDR3 has 15 amino acids. Germline assignment: CDR1 SGHRS and CDR2 YFSETQ. CDR3 nucleotides: TGCGCCAGCACCCAGGGGACAGGGGTCACCGGGGAGCTGTTTTTT. Protein: CASTQGTGVTGELFF.

This clonotype was recorded a few times. This chain links TRBV3-1 with TRBJ1-2; TRBD1 agrees at 8 bases. The germline V gene encodes CDR1 LGHDT and CDR2 YNNKEL (reference sequence). V dropped 3 bases and J dropped 7; count of bases not matched to a gene: 4. This CDR3 comprises 13 residues. The CDR3 is CASSHTQGGGYTF. In DNA form, the CDR3 reads TGTGCCAGCAGCCATACACAGGGGGGTGGCTACACCTTC.

This clonotype was counted between two and nine times. The genes are TRBV5-1 and TRBJ2-6, with D perhaps TRBD2 (6 bases). The CDR3 is 17 residues long. Trimming took 4 bases from V and 0 from J, leaving 14 bases between them. Germline-derived CDR1 and CDR2 are SGHRS and YFSETQ. The CDR3 sequence is CASSRGTASSGANVLTF. DNA for the CDR3: TGCGCCAGCAGCCGCGGGACCGCCAGCTCTGGGGCCAACGTCCTGACTTTC.

This clonotype was observed many times. The J gene is TRBJ2-5, the V gene TRBV12-3 or TRBV12-4; D may correspond to TRBD1 or TRBD2 (7 bases each). The CDR3 length is 17 residues. Deletions cut 6 bases from V and 1 base from J, with 21 bases between. The CDR3 loop is CASSHHRGRGGQETQYF. The CDR3 nucleotides are TGTGCCAGCAGCCATCATCGGGGCAGGGGGGGCCAAGAGACCCAGTACTTC.

The chain uses TRBV5-1 and TRBJ1-1; 10 bases fit TRBD1. From germline, CDR1 is SGHRS and CDR2 YFSETQ. The CDR3 loop spans 15 amino acids. With 4 bases clipped from V and 0 bases from J, the junction kept 3 bases outside the gene matches. The CDR3 coding sequence is TGCGCCAGCAGCGAGGGACAGGGGTTGAACACTGAAGCTTTCTTT. This translates into CASSEGQGLNTEAFF. Full variable domain (missing parts from reference TRBV5-1 and TRBJ1-1): KAGVTQTPRYLIKTRGQQVTLSCSPISGHRSVSWYQQTPGQGLQFLFEYFSETQRNKGNFPGRFSGRQFSNSRSEMNVSTLELGDSALYLCASSEGQGLNTEAFFGQGTRLTVV.

The V call is TRBV19, the J call TRBJ2-6, with a tentative D call TRBD2 (6 bases). V was cut by 7 bases and J by 3 bases, with 16 bases left in between. This CDR3 comprises 16 residues. Germline V gene data show CDR1 as LNHDA and CDR2 as SQIVND (reference sequence). CDR3 amino acids: CASTGDTLSGANVLTF. The CDR3 DNA sequence: TGTGCCAGTACGGGAGACACCTTGAGTGGGGCCAACGTCCTGACTTTC.

V gene TRBV10-1 combines with J gene TRBJ1-5; no clear D. Trimming left V 4 bases short and J 1 base short, with 5 bases between. Germline CDR1 and CDR2: WNHNN and SYGVQD (reference sequence). The CDR3 spans 13 residues. CDR3 region: CASSAGSNQPQHF. CDR3 coding DNA: TGCGCCAGCAGTGCCGGGAGCAATCAGCCCCAGCATTTT.

This clonotype was picked up a small number of times. The genes are TRBV3-1 and TRBJ1-4; possible D gene TRBD1, 6 bases. V was shortened by 7 bases and J by 5 bases, with 14 bases between the two germline ends. Germline V gene lookup returns CDR1 LGHDT and CDR2 YNNKEL (reference sequence). The CDR3 totals 14 residues. CDR3 bases: TGTGCCAGCACGCGTCGGCAGGGGAATGAAAAACTGTTTTTT. Its protein product is CASTRRQGNEKLFF.

This clonotype showed up many times. The rearrangement joins TRBV4-2 to TRBJ2-3; 8 bases map to TRBD2. In germline, CDR1 is LGHNA, CDR2 YNFKEQ. The CDR3 is made up of 12 amino acids. Losses at the gene ends were 4 bases for V and 6 bases for J; bases not matched to a gene: 0. The CDR3 DNA reads as TGTGCCAGCAGCCCGGGGGGGGATACGCAGTATTTT. This sequence encodes CASSPGGDTQYF.

This clonotype was seen repeatedly, ten times or more. The chain employs TRBV20-1 and TRBJ2-3, with D possibly being TRBD1 or TRBD2 (5 bases each). V shed 5 bases and J shed 7 bases, with 19 bases lying between them. Germline V gene data show CDR1 as DFQATT and CDR2 as SNEGSKA (reference sequence). The CDR3 totals 14 residues. The CDR3 loop reads CSAGPPGPSYTQYF. The CDR3 DNA reads as TGCAGTGCTGGACCCCCGGGACCCAGTTATACGCAGTATTTT.

This clonotype was seen repeatedly, ten times or more. This chain links TRBV12-3 or TRBV12-4 with TRBJ2-1; D may be TRBD1 or TRBD2 (5 bases each). Deletions cut 2 bases from V and 8 bases from J, with 10 bases between. This CDR3 has 13 amino acids. The CDR3 protein is CASSLFVGHEQFF. The CDR3 nucleotides read TGTGCCAGCAGTTTATTTGTGGGACATGAGCAGTTCTTC.

V usage is TRBV9 and J usage is TRBJ2-3, with 11 positions matching TRBD2. The CDR3 contains 14 residues. With 4 bases clipped from V and 8 bases from J, the junction kept 6 bases outside the gene matches. CDR1 and CDR2 (germline): SGDLS, YYNGEE. Written as DNA, the CDR3 is TGTGCCAGCAGCTTAGCGGGGGGGCCTGGTACGCAGTATTTT. This sequence encodes CASSLAGGPGTQYF.

This clonotype has a count of ten or more. The chain carries TRBV5-1 and TRBJ2-5; maybe TRBD2 (5 bases). The CDR3 is 15 amino acids. Germline assignment: CDR1 SGHRS and CDR2 YFSETQ. V shed 3 bases and J shed 4 bases, with 16 bases lying between them. The CDR3 loop is CASSSLGGSAETQYF. DNA of the CDR3: TGCGCCAGCAGCTCCCTGGGCGGTAGCGCAGAGACCCAGTACTTC.

This clonotype was observed a handful of times. This chain joins TRBV5-4 and TRBJ2-3; 7 positions agree with TRBD2. The CDR3 has 17 residues. The junction had 16 bases not matched to a gene; V was cut back by 4 bases and J by 5 bases. Germline loops: CDR1 SGHNT, CDR2 YYREEE (reference sequence). The CDR3: CASSLGGTGFSGDTQYF. For the CDR3, the DNA is TGTGCCAGCAGCCTCGGGGGGACGGGGTTCTCTGGAGATACGCAGTATTTT. Full variable domain (outside the CDR3, taken from reference TRBV5-4 and TRBJ2-3): ETGVTQSPTHLIKTRGQQVTLRCSSQSGHNTVSWYQQALGQGPQFIFQYYREEENGRGNFPPRFSGLQFPNYSSELNVNALELDDSALYLCASSLGGTGFSGDTQYFGPGTRLTVL.

This clonotype was counted many times. The V call is TRBV20-1, the J call TRBJ1-1; unclear D gene. The ends were cut back, 5 bases at V and 0 bases at J, with 16 bases in the middle. Germline V gene data show CDR1 as DFQATT and CDR2 as SNEGSKA (reference sequence). The CDR3 is made up of 15 amino acids. CDR3 loop: CSAPKVGTLNTEAFF. The CDR3 DNA follows: TGCAGTGCTCCGAAAGTTGGAACATTGAACACTGAAGCTTTCTTT.

Many counts were recorded for this clonotype. The gene calls are TRBV6-2 or TRBV6-3 and TRBJ1-2, with D unresolved. The V gene lost 1 base and the J gene lost 6 bases, with 9 bases spanning the gap. Germline V lookup: CDR1 MNHEY, CDR2 SVGEGT. This CDR3 has 13 amino acids. The CDR3 sequence is CASSYYGRDGYTF. CDR3 sequence (DNA): TGTGCCAGCAGTTACTACGGACGGGATGGCTACACCTTC.

V and J are TRBV5-1 and TRBJ1-2, with D hard to call. Trimming removed 2 bases at V and 0 bases at J, with 8 bases between. This CDR3 region has 14 residues. In germline, CDR1 is SGHRS, CDR2 YFSETQ. The CDR3 region is CASSFNSPNYGYTF. CDR3 in DNA: TGCGCCAGCAGCTTTAACAGTCCTAACTATGGCTACACCTTC.

This clonotype was recorded at least ten times. The chain employs TRBV27 and TRBJ2-3, with 9 bases lining up with TRBD1. After removal of 5 bases from V and 7 bases from J, the junction contained 13 bases not matched to a gene. The CDR3 is made up of 16 amino acids. Germline V gene data show CDR1 as MNHEY and CDR2 as SMNVEV (reference sequence). CDR3 sequence: CASSKAGQGRQYTQYF. CDR3 sequence (DNA): TGTGCCAGCAGTAAAGCGGGACAGGGACGTCAATATACGCAGTATTTT.

This clonotype appeared a few times. The V gene is TRBV4-1, the J gene TRBJ1-1; perhaps TRBD1 as D (6 bases). The germline V and J ends were trimmed by 1 base and 3 bases, with 12 bases remaining between them. The germline gives CDR1 MGHRA, CDR2 YSYEKL. The CDR3 runs to 15 residues. CDR3 sequence (DNA): TGCGCCAGCAGCCAAGTGAGGGACAAGGACACTGAAGCTTTCTTT. Amino acid sequence: CASSQVRDKDTEAFF.

This clonotype was seen many times. The chain combines TRBV29-1 with TRBJ2-1, with 7 positions matching TRBD1. The CDR3 totals 17 residues. V trimming: 1 base; J trimming: 4 bases; junction bases outside the gene matches: 13. Germline V gives CDR1 SQVTM, CDR2 ANQGSEA. The CDR3 here is CSVEGEIGGAGYNEQFF. The CDR3 nucleotides are TGCAGCGTTGAAGGGGAAATAGGGGGCGCCGGTTACAATGAGCAGTTCTTC.

This clonotype has ten or more counts. The V and J genes are TRBV7-6 and TRBJ2-5; 8 positions agree with TRBD1. CDR3 length: 15 amino acids. Germline CDR1 reads SGHVS; CDR2 reads FNYEAQ. Losses at the gene ends were 4 bases for V and 1 base for J; bases not matched to a gene: 5. For the CDR3, the DNA is TGTGCCAGCAGCTCACGGACAGGGCCCCAAGAGACCCAGTACTTC. Translation: CASSSRTGPQETQYF.

This clonotype was detected a few times. The rearrangement joins TRBV18 to TRBJ2-1; D uncertain. CDR1 is KGHSH and CDR2 is LQKENI in the germline V gene. The ends were cut back, 3 bases at V and 6 bases at J, with 9 bases in the middle. The CDR3 is 13 amino acids. The CDR3 coding sequence is TGTGCCAGCTCACCCCTGGACGTCAATGAGCAGTTCTTC. It codes for CASSPLDVNEQFF.

This clonotype was recorded many times. V and J are TRBV10-3 and TRBJ1-2, with D possibly being TRBD1 (5 bases). Germline CDR1 is ENHRY and CDR2 is SYGVKD. The CDR3 has 14 amino acids. Trimming took 2 bases from V and 2 from J, leaving 9 bases between them. This CDR3 reads CAISERGVNYGYTF. The CDR3 DNA follows: TGTGCCATCAGTGAGAGGGGTGTGAACTATGGCTACACCTTC.